Sequencing of this T cell receptor (beta chain) was carried out in a study of blood T cells in healthy people across ages. Next came a second PCR, run for 7 to 11 cycles, which used a sample-barcoded 5' primer along with a J-beta primer mix. One entry per CDR3 protein results from TCRdb running MiXCR on the 5' RACE reads. The sample lists roughly 790,000 distinct CDR3 sequences; 40% to 45% were seen once. This clonotype has only a few counts. The antigen remains unidentified. Study outcomes and limitations: Per-million-T-cell TCR beta diversity fell roughly linearly with age.

The trim removed 8 bases at V and 7 bases at J, leaving 10 bases unmatched. From germline, CDR1 is SGHTA and CDR2 FQGNSA. The CDR3 runs to 15 residues. The sequence came from a woman aged 60-70 years in good health. Sample: blood. The rearrangement joins TRBV7-2 to TRBJ2-5; 13 positions agree with TRBD2. CDR3 region: CASRAGTSGTSTQYF. CDR3 DNA sequence: TGTGCCAGCCGCGCCGGGACTAGCGGGACGTCGACCCAGTACTTC.